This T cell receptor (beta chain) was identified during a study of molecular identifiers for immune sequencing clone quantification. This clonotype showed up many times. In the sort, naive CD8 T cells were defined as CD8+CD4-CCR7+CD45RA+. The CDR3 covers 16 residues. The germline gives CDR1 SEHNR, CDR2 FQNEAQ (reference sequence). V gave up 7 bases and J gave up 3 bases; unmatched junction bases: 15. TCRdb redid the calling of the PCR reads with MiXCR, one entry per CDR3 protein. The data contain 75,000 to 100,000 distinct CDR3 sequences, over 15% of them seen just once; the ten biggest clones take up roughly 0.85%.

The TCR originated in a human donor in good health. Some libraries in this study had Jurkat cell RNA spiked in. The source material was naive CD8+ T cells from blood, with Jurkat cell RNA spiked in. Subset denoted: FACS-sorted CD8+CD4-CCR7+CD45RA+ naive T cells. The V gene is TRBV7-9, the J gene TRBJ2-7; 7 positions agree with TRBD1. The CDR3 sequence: CASTPQVPTGNYEQYF. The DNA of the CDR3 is TGTGCCAGCACCCCCCAGGTACCGACAGGGAACTACGAGCAGTACTTC.